These 22 T cell receptor beta chains came from one sample sequenced in a study of blood T cell repertoires in COVID-19. Libraries were prepared by immunoSEQ multiplex PCR; TCRdb keeps only in-frame clonotypes and omits some of them. Of more than 150,000 clones listed, about 82% are singletons. The specimen sequenced was peripheral blood. The receptor set was obtained from a woman younger than 45 with acute or convalescent COVID-19.

The V and J genes are TRBV5-3 and TRBJ1-2, with 7 bases lining up with TRBD1. Being an ORF, TRBV5-3 has a function that is uncertain. CDR3 length equals 12 residues. Unmatched junction bases numbered 5, after V lost 4 bases and J lost 8 bases. The CDR3 region is CARSLDRDGYTF. CDR3 sequence (DNA): TGTGCCAGAAGCCTTGACAGGGACGGCTACACCTTC.

This clone was seen just once. The chain employs TRBV14 and TRBJ2-3; TRBD2 might be the D (5 bases). This CDR3 spans 15 amino acids. Germline V gives CDR1 SGHDN, CDR2 FVKESK. The ends were cut back, 4 bases at V and 1 base at J, with 12 bases in the middle. The chain's CDR3 is CASSLTGIRTDTQYF. The CDR3 DNA reads TGTGCCAGCAGCCTAACCGGGATCCGCACAGATACGCAGTATTTT.

The chain uses TRBV7-9 and TRBJ1-2; TRBD1 matches at 8 bases. CDR3 length: 15 amino acids. The germline V gene encodes CDR1 SEHNR and CDR2 FQNEAQ (reference sequence). V lost 5 bases and J lost 4; bases outside the gene matches: 9. CDR3 in amino acids: CASSSTGGHPYGYTF. The CDR3 nucleotides are TGTGCCAGCAGCAGCACAGGGGGGCACCCCTATGGCTACACCTTC.

In its sample, this clone was seen once. The rearrangement uses TRBV7-8 and TRBJ1-5; D perhaps matches TRBD1 (5 bases). Between the trimmed V and J ends, which lost 8 bases and 5 bases, there was a span of 31 bases. Germline V gene lookup returns CDR1 SGHVS and CDR2 FQNEAQ. The CDR3 runs to 19 residues. DNA for the CDR3: TGTGCCAGCTCTCCCCGGCACCGACAAGGACACAGCACCGATCAGCCCCAGCATTTT. It specifies CASSPRHRQGHSTDQPQHF.

The chain uses TRBV28 and TRBJ2-7, with D perhaps matching TRBD2 (6 bases). V lost 3 bases to trimming and J lost 5 bases, with 17 bases between them. CDR1 MDHEN and CDR2 SYDVKM come from the germline V gene. The CDR3 totals 15 residues. CDR3 sequence (DNA): TGTGCCAGCAGTTTGGGAGGCACGGCAAAGGACGAGCAGTACTTC. Translated: CASSLGGTAKDEQYF.

J is TRBJ2-7 and V is TRBV18, with 8 bases matching TRBD1. This CDR3 region has 17 residues. Trimming cost V 0 bases and J 3 bases; bases outside gene matches: 10. The germline V gene has CDR1 KGHSH and CDR2 LQKENI. The CDR3 sequence: CASSPPRLPGGNYEQYF. DNA for the CDR3: TGTGCCAGCTCACCACCACGTCTTCCAGGGGGCAACTACGAGCAGTACTTC.

The count of this clone is one. This rearrangement joins TRBV5-6 to TRBJ2-3; D is ambiguous. There are 13 residues in the CDR3. Germline V gene sequence: CDR1 SGHDT, CDR2 YYEEEE. V lost 4 bases, J lost 6 bases, and 12 bases lay in between. CDR3 region: CASSPRRRDTQYF. CDR3 DNA sequence: TGTGCCAGCAGCCCTAGAAGGCGGGATACGCAGTATTTT.

DNA for the CDR3: TGTGCCAGCAGCCCCGGGAGTCTTGGAAACACCATATATTTT. It yields the protein CASSPGSLGNTIYF. The chain recombines TRBV6-2 or TRBV6-3 with TRBJ1-3; D gene unclear. Germline V gives CDR1 MNHEY, CDR2 SVGEGT. V was clipped by 6 bases and J by 3 bases, with 12 bases between them. This CDR3 contains 14 residues.

The rearrangement joins TRBV30 to TRBJ1-2; 7 bases map to TRBD1. Germline lookup yields CDR1 GTSNPN and CDR2 SVGIG (reference sequence). The CDR3 extends over 16 amino acids. Trimming took 3 bases from V and 2 from J; bases not matched to a gene: 12. CDR3 sequence (DNA): TGTGCCTGGAGCAATGACAGGGATCCCGTCAACTATGGCTACACCTTC. Its translation is CAWSNDRDPVNYGYTF.

V usage is TRBV28 and J usage is TRBJ1-4; TRBD1 aligns across 9 bases. CDR1 MDHEN and CDR2 SYDVKM come from the germline V gene. The V gene end was trimmed by 5 bases and the J gene end by 10 bases; junction bases not matched to a gene: 11. This CDR3 has 15 residues. CDR3 loop: CASSERGQGIGKLFF. CDR3 nucleotide sequence: TGTGCCAGCAGTGAGAGAGGACAGGGGATCGGAAAACTGTTTTTT.

Only a few counts were recorded for this clone. The V and J genes are TRBV24-1 and TRBJ2-2; TRBD1 matches 8 bases. J lost 3 bases, V lost 7 bases, and 15 bases had no gene match. The CDR3 has 18 amino acids. From germline, CDR1 is KGHDR and CDR2 SFDVKD. Here the CDR3 DNA reads TGTGCCACCAGCGACAGGGGAGGTGGAGCGGCCCACACCGGGGAGCTGTTTTTT. Translating gives CATSDRGGGAAHTGELFF.

The chain joins TRBV6-6 to TRBJ2-3; TRBD2 agrees at 7 bases. In germline, CDR1 is MNHNY, CDR2 SVGAGI (reference sequence). The CDR3 is made up of 13 amino acids. V lost 5 bases and J lost 8; bases outside the gene matches: 7. In DNA form, the CDR3 reads TGTGCCAGCAGTCCCGGGGCTAGCGGTACGCAGTATTTT. Encoded protein: CASSPGASGTQYF.

This clone was recorded once. The chain is built from TRBV19 and TRBJ2-3; D gene ambiguous. V was cut by 6 bases and J by 6 bases, with 16 bases left in between. The CDR3 covers 14 residues. Germline CDR1 reads LNHDA; CDR2 reads SQIVND (reference sequence). The CDR3 DNA follows: TGTGCCAGTAGCCTAAGCACCAACGGGGATACGCAGTATTTT. This sequence encodes CASSLSTNGDTQYF. Looking up the rest from reference TRBV19 and TRBJ2-3 gives the full variable domain: DGGITQSPKYLFRKEGQNVTLSCEQNLNHDAMYWYRQDPGQGLRLIYYSQIVNDFQKGDIAEGYSVSREKKESFPLTVTSAQKNPTAFYLCASSLSTNGDTQYFGPGTRLTVL.

The V call is TRBV3-1 (or the pseudogene TRBV3-2), the J call TRBJ2-5; weak D call: TRBD1 (6 bases). V was clipped by 4 bases and J by 5 bases, with 17 bases between them. Germline V gene lookup returns CDR1 LGHDT and CDR2 YNNKEL (reference sequence). The CDR3 extends over 15 amino acids. In DNA, the CDR3 is TGTGCCAGCAGCCCGGAACAGGGCCTCTGGGAGACCCAGTACTTC. Amino acid sequence: CASSPEQGLWETQYF.

The chain recombines TRBV11-3 with TRBJ2-1, with 7 nucleotides matching TRBD2. Germline trimming cut 1 base from V and 5 bases from J; bases unmatched to any gene: 14. This CDR3 comprises 18 residues. The germline V gene has CDR1 SGHNT and CDR2 YENEEA. For the CDR3, the DNA is TGTGCCAGCAGCTTAGGCTTGGTAGGCGGGAGTCGGAACAATGAGCAGTTCTTC. Its protein product is CASSLGLVGGSRNNEQFF.

The sample holds a few counts of this clone. This chain connects TRBV11-1 to TRBJ2-1, with 11 nucleotides matching TRBD1. Germline V gene data show CDR1 as SGHAT and CDR2 as FQDESV (reference sequence). V lost 1 base and J lost 10; bases outside the gene matches: 6. The CDR3 extends over 15 amino acids. As DNA, the CDR3 is TGTGCCAGCAGCTTAGGCGGACAGGGGGCAAGGGAGCAGTTCTTC. This sequence encodes CASSLGGQGAREQFF.

The chain is built from TRBV20-1 and TRBJ2-4; no reliable D call. Germline values: CDR1 DFQATT, CDR2 SNEGSKA (reference sequence). This CDR3 is 11 amino acids long. Trimming took 0 bases from V and 8 from J, leaving 5 bases between them. The CDR3 DNA is TGCAGTGCTAGAGATACGGACATTCAGTACTTC. Encoded protein: CSARDTDIQYF.

The V call is TRBV11-2, the J call TRBJ2-3; TRBD2 aligns across 8 bases. Germline CDR1 and CDR2: SGHAT and FQNNGV. After removal of 5 bases from V and 5 bases from J, the junction contained 6 bases not matched to a gene. This CDR3 comprises 14 residues. The CDR3 here is CASSRGGLKDTQYF. CDR3 sequence (DNA): TGTGCCAGCAGCCGGGGGGGGCTAAAAGATACGCAGTATTTT.

Only a few counts were recorded for this clone. The genes are TRBV6-4 and TRBJ1-2, with 10 nucleotides matching TRBD1. The junction had 9 bases not matched to a gene; V was cut back by 4 bases and J by 7 bases. Germline assignment: CDR1 MRHNA and CDR2 SNTAGT. This CDR3 region has 15 residues. The CDR3 DNA reads as TGTGCCAGCAGTGGATTGGACAGGGGGGGAGGTGGCTACACCTTC. Its protein product is CASSGLDRGGGGYTF.

This chain links TRBV15 with TRBJ1-1; D gene unclear. The germline V gene has CDR1 LNHNV and CDR2 YYDKDF (reference sequence). This CDR3 has 13 amino acids. V lost 2 bases to trimming and J lost 1 base, with 5 bases between them. The CDR3: CATSRNGNTEAFF. The CDR3 DNA sequence: TGTGCCACCAGCAGAAACGGGAACACTGAAGCTTTCTTT.

The V and J genes are TRBV6-2 or TRBV6-3 and TRBJ1-5; D is perhaps TRBD1 (5 bases). This CDR3 comprises 15 residues. V dropped 2 bases and J dropped 7 bases, with 15 bases sitting between them. Germline values: CDR1 MNHEY, CDR2 SVGEGT. Here the CDR3 DNA reads TGTGCCAGCAGTTACGAACAGGTTCTGGGGCAGCCCCAGCATTTT. This encodes CASSYEQVLGQPQHF.

This clone has more than one count but fewer than ten. J is TRBJ2-2 and V is TRBV7-2; a weak D match, TRBD2 (6 bases). Germline assignment: CDR1 SGHTA and CDR2 FQGNSA. This CDR3 is 15 amino acids long. V lost 2 bases, J lost 6 bases, and 13 bases lay in between. This chain's CDR3 is CASSLSSSASGELFF. The CDR3 region has the DNA TGTGCCAGCAGCTTATCGTCTAGCGCGTCCGGGGAGCTGTTTTTT.